This T cell receptor beta chain was documented in a study of breast tumors, draining lymph nodes, adjacent tissues. Breast cancer patients provided tissue from their axillary draining lymph nodes. This clonotype has a count of ten or more. Its specificity is unknown. Each CDR3 protein is one row after TCRdb ran MiXCR on the multiplex PCR reads. The sample lists about 130,000 distinct CDR3 sequences; 20% were seen once. Study-wide findings and caveats: Tumor T cell lymph node origin was a supported hypothesis, not proven. Tumor repertoires ranked between lymph nodes and nontumor tissue in diversity, with V and J gene preferences.

Germline-derived CDR1 and CDR2 are LNHDA and SQIVND (reference sequence). CDR3 length equals 15 residues. The V segment lost 5 bases and the J segment 2 bases; nucleotides outside the gene matches: 6. The chain couples TRBV19 to TRBJ2-3, with TRBD1 matching 8 bases. Material: axillary lymph node tissue. The TCR sequence derives from a female donor with breast cancer. Some clones in this sample may be carry-over from other donors' samples. The CDR3 region has the DNA TGTGCCAGTAGTCTTGACAGGGGATTCACAGATACGCAGTATTTT. Protein: CASSLDRGFTDTQYF.